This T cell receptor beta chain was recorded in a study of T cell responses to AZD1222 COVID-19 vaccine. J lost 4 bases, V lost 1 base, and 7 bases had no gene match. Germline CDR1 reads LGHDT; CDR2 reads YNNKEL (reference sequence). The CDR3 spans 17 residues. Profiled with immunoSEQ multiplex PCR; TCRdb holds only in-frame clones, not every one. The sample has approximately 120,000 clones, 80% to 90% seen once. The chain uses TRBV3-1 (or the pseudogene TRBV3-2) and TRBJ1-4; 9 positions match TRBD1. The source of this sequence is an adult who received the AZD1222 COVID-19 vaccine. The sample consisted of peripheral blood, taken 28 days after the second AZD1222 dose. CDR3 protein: CASSQVLRTGDNEKLFF. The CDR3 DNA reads TGTGCCAGCAGCCAAGTCCTTCGGACAGGGGATAATGAAAAACTGTTTTTT.